This note documents a single T cell receptor beta chain sequence. The sample carries other DNA sequences with the same CDR3. The CDR3 contains 14 residues. The germline V and J ends were trimmed by 0 bases and 4 bases, with 9 bases remaining between them. The germline CDR1 and CDR2 sequences are SGHAT and FQNNGV. The sample is drawn from a study of blood T cell repertoires in COVID-19. Whole-study context: T cells, B-cell-depleted T cells, or PBMCs provided the cDNA or gDNA that served as material.

TCRdb's table, derived via immunoSEQ multiplex PCR, lists solely in-frame clones and lacks some. Among 110,000 or so clones, over 70% were seen once, and the ten largest hold about 1.6%. The receptor was isolated from a man aged 50-60 years with acute or convalescent COVID-19. Specimen: peripheral blood. The chain carries TRBV11-2 and TRBJ1-2, with D uncertain. The CDR3 DNA reads TGTGCCAGCAGCTTAGAGAGGCAGTTCTATGGCTACACCTTC. Translation gives CASSLERQFYGYTF.